This is a list of T cell receptor beta chains from one sample in a study of CXCR3 chemokines and chemotherapy response in bladder cancer. TCRdb fed the PCR reads into MiXCR, producing one record per CDR3 protein. The table includes roughly 2,000 distinct CDR3 sequences, over 15% detected once. Sample collection was performed from a patient whose treatment included neoadjuvant chemotherapy. The origin of the receptors is a human donor with bladder cancer that responded to neoadjuvant chemotherapy. Each CDR3 is given with its conserved first and last residue. The D gene is left open where the match is weak. Some rows mark clone size as missing; the rest say once, few, many or name a class of expanded clone.

CDR3: CASSFLPRGLGGQFF
DNA: TGTGCCAGCAGTTTCCTCCCCCGGGGCTTGGGCGGGCAGTTCTTC
J: TRBJ2-1
size: medium-sized
V: TRBV27
D: .

CDR3: CSARDLWGRTHRVMNEQFF
DNA: TGCAGTGCTAGAGATCTTTGGGGGAGGACTCACCGAGTAATGAATGAGCAGTTCTTC
J: TRBJ2-1
size: many
V: TRBV20-1
D: .

CDR3: CASSPRRGRNSNQPQHF
DNA: TGTGCCAGCAGTCCCCGGCGAGGGCGAAATAGCAATCAGCCCCAGCATTTT
J: TRBJ1-5
size: .
V: TRBV28
D: .

CDR3: CASSGGDRVVETQYF
DNA: TGTGCCAGCAGCGGGGGGGACAGGGTGGTAGAGACCCAGTACTTC
J: TRBJ2-5
size: medium-sized
V: TRBV7-2
D: TRBD1

CDR3: CASSPWTRGDVEQFF
DNA: TGTGCCAGCAGCCCATGGACTAGGGGGGACGTAGAGCAGTTCTTC
J: TRBJ2-1
size: many
V: TRBV13
D: .

CDR3: CAWTPGTSANTGELFF
DNA: TGTGCCTGGACTCCCGGGACTAGCGCTAACACCGGGGAGCTGTTTTTT
J: TRBJ2-2
size: many
V: TRBV30
D: TRBD2

CDR3: CSARDPGSESTDTQYF
DNA: TGCAGTGCTAGAGATCCGGGTAGCGAGAGCACAGATACGCAGTATTTT
J: TRBJ2-3
size: .
V: TRBV20-1
D: .

CDR3: CASLGLAGDNYGTGELFF
DNA: TGTGCCAGTTTGGGACTAGCGGGAGATAATTACGGCACCGGGGAGCTGTTTTTT
J: TRBJ2-2
size: many
V: TRBV19
D: TRBD2

CDR3: CATSREPYSNQPQHF
DNA: TGTGCCACCAGCAGAGAGCCGTATAGCAATCAGCCCCAGCATTTT
J: TRBJ1-5
size: many
V: TRBV15
D: .

CDR3: CATSSPGQGDEQYF
DNA: TGTGCCACCAGCAGCCCGGGACAGGGGGACGAGCAGTACTTC
J: TRBJ2-7
size: many
V: TRBV15
D: TRBD1

CDR3: CASRKGGSGNTIYF
DNA: TGTGCCAGCAGAAAAGGGGGCTCTGGAAACACCATATATTTT
J: TRBJ1-3
size: medium-sized
V: TRBV7-2
D: .

CDR3: CASSPGLHTGELFF
DNA: TGTGCCAGCAGCCCAGGACTCCACACCGGGGAGCTGTTTTTT
J: TRBJ2-2
size: many
V: TRBV7-2
D: .

CDR3: CATSEGTGRSETQYF
DNA: TGTGCCACCAGTGAAGGGACGGGGAGGTCGGAGACCCAGTACTTC
J: TRBJ2-5
size: medium-sized
V: TRBV24-1
D: .

CDR3: CSATKGGLAGAYGTDTQYF
DNA: TGCAGTGCTACAAAAGGGGGACTAGCGGGAGCCTACGGCACAGATACGCAGTATTTT
J: TRBJ2-3
size: few
V: TRBV20-1
D: TRBD2

CDR3: CASSPAGLAGGGNTDTQYF
DNA: TGTGCCAGCAGTCCGGCAGGCCTAGCGGGAGGAGGAAACACAGATACGCAGTATTTT
J: TRBJ2-3
size: large
V: TRBV6-2/TRBV6-3
D: TRBD2

CDR3: CATNFGNEQFF
DNA: TGTGCCACCAACTTTGGCAATGAGCAGTTCTTC
J: TRBJ2-1
size: many
V: TRBV5-4
D: .

CDR3: CASTVTWGASNQPQHF
DNA: TGTGCCAGTACGGTTACTTGGGGGGCTAGCAATCAGCCCCAGCATTTT
J: TRBJ1-5
size: medium-sized
V: TRBV19
D: .

CDR3: CATSRARLGGGEQYF
DNA: TGTGCCACCAGCAGAGCGAGGTTGGGGGGCGGGGAGCAGTACTTC
J: TRBJ2-7
size: many
V: TRBV15
D: .

CDR3: CASSPRGSSGNEQFF
DNA: TGTGCCAGCAGCCCTAGGGGCTCTAGCGGCAATGAGCAGTTCTTC
J: TRBJ2-1
size: .
V: TRBV7-9
D: TRBD2

CDR3: CASSIAGVSALNPPGGYGYTF
DNA: TGTGCCAGTAGTATTGCGGGGGTCTCGGCCCTCAATCCTCCGGGCGGCTATGGCTACACCTTC
J: TRBJ1-2
size: medium-sized
V: TRBV19
D: .

CDR3: CASSINALNTGELFF
DNA: TGTGCCAGTAGTATTAACGCTTTGAACACCGGGGAGCTGTTTTTT
J: TRBJ2-2
size: medium-sized
V: TRBV19
D: .

CDR3: CASSVGERGGRGYTEAFF
DNA: TGTGCCAGCAGCGTAGGCGAGCGGGGGGGCAGAGGGTACACTGAAGCTTTCTTT
J: TRBJ1-1
size: few
V: TRBV9
D: .

CDR3: CASSTRQKGNNQPQHF
DNA: TGTGCCAGCAGTACCCGACAGAAAGGGAATAATCAGCCCCAGCATTTT
J: TRBJ1-5
size: large
V: TRBV6-6
D: .

CDR3: CASTLAGDADTQYF
DNA: TGTGCCAGCACTCTAGCGGGAGACGCAGATACGCAGTATTTT
J: TRBJ2-3
size: many
V: TRBV12-3/TRBV12-4
D: TRBD2

CDR3: CASSSRGAGNQPQHF
DNA: TGTGCCAGCAGTTCCCGGGGGGCGGGCAATCAGCCCCAGCATTTT
J: TRBJ1-5
size: .
V: TRBV6-1
D: .

CDR3: CASSEKGGQPQHF
DNA: TGTGCCAGCAGTGAGAAGGGAGGGCAGCCCCAGCATTTT
J: TRBJ1-5
size: medium-sized
V: TRBV6-1
D: .

CDR3: CASSSRTGPRNEQYF
DNA: TGTGCCAGCAGTTCCCGGACAGGACCCCGGAACGAGCAGTACTTC
J: TRBJ2-7
size: large
V: TRBV6-1
D: TRBD1

CDR3: CASSIEGETQYF
DNA: TGTGCCAGTAGTATCGAGGGTGAGACCCAGTACTTC
J: TRBJ2-5
size: medium-sized
V: TRBV19
D: .

CDR3: CSARDTGKETQYF
DNA: TGCAGTGCTAGAGATACAGGGAAAGAGACCCAGTACTTC
J: TRBJ2-5
size: .
V: TRBV20-1
D: .

CDR3: CASSPQGLETQYF
DNA: TGTGCCAGCTCACCACAGGGTCTAGAGACCCAGTACTTC
J: TRBJ2-5
size: many
V: TRBV18
D: .

CDR3: CASSQQGAGSTDTQYF
DNA: TGTGCCAGCAGTCAGCAGGGGGCAGGTAGCACAGATACGCAGTATTTT
J: TRBJ2-3
size: .
V: TRBV6-2/TRBV6-3
D: TRBD1

CDR3: CASKPGGLAGNNEQFF
DNA: TGTGCCAGCAAACCTGGGGGGCTAGCGGGTAACAATGAGCAGTTCTTC
J: TRBJ2-1
size: few
V: TRBV5-5
D: TRBD2

CDR3: CASSLTNYHTDTQYF
DNA: TGTGCCAGCAGCTTGACTAACTACCACACAGATACGCAGTATTTT
J: TRBJ2-3
size: medium-sized
V: TRBV7-2
D: .